The subject of this entry is one TCR beta chain. Between the trimmed V and J ends, which lost 1 base and 4 bases, there was a span of 11 bases. Germline V gives CDR1 SGHRS, CDR2 YFSETQ. The CDR3 is made up of 14 amino acids. A J-beta primer mix and a sample-barcoded 5' primer were used in a second PCR of roughly 6 to 11 cycles. TCRdb fed the 5' RACE reads into MiXCR, producing one record per CDR3 protein. Of about 680,000 distinct CDR3 sequences listed, 45% to 50% are singletons. This sample is drawn from a study of blood T cells in healthy people across ages. The sample consisted of blood. The sequence derives from a woman aged 55-69 years in good health. This chain joins TRBV5-1 and TRBJ1-2; the D gene is possibly TRBD1 (6 bases). The CDR3 region has the DNA TGCGCCAGCAGCTTGAGGGGACACAGCTATGGCTACACCTTC. It translates to CASSLRGHSYGYTF.